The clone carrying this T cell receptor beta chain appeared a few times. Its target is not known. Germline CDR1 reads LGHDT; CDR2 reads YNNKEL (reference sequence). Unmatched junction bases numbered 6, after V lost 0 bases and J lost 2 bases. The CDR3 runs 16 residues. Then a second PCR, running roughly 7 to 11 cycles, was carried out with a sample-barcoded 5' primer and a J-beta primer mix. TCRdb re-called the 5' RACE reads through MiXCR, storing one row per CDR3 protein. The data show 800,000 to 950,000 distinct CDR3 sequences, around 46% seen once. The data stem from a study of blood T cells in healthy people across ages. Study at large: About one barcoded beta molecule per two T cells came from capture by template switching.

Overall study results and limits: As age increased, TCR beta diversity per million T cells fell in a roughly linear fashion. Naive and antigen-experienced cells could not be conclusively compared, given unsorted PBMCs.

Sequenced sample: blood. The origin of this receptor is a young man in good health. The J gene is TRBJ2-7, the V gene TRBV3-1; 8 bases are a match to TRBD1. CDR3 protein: CASSQDRTGLTYEQYF. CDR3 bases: TGTGCCAGCAGCCAAGATAGGACAGGGCTGACCTACGAGCAGTACTTC.